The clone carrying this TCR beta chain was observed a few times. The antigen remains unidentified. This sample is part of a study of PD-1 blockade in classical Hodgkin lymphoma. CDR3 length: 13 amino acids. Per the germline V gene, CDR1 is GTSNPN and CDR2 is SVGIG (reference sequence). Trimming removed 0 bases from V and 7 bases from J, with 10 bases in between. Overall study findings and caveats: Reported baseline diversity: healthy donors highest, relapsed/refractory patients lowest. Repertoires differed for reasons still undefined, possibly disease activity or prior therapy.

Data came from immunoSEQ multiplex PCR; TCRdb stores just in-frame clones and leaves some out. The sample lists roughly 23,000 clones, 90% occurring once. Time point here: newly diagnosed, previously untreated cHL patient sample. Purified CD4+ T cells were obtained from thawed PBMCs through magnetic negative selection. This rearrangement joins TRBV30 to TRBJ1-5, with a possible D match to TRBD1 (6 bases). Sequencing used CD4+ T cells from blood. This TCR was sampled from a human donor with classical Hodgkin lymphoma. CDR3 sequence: CAWSVQGGQPQHF. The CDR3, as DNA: TGTGCCTGGAGTGTACAGGGAGGCCAGCCCCAGCATTTT.